This T cell receptor (beta chain) was captured by sequencing in a study of technical replicates of blood from several donors. The protocol was immunoSEQ multiplex PCR, while the TCRdb copy is restricted to in-frame clones and leaves out a portion. The sample records around 70,000 clones, almost 98% being singletons. CDR1 MNHEY and CDR2 SVGAGI come from the germline V gene. Trimming stripped 0 bases from V and 0 bases from J, with 3 bases between. This CDR3 comprises 15 residues. This TCR was sampled from a human donor in good health. V usage is TRBV6-5 and J usage is TRBJ2-6; D gene ambiguous. Sequenced: T cells isolated from PBMCs. This chain's CDR3 is CASSYSASGANVLTF. In DNA form, the CDR3 reads TGTGCCAGCAGTTACTCGGCCTCTGGGGCCAACGTCCTGACTTTC.